This T cell receptor (beta chain) was recovered during a study of OX40 agonist ivuxolimab in advanced cancers. About the study: Every 2 weeks, patients got intravenous ivuxolimab at one of six dose levels (0.01-10 mg/kg). Treatment received earlier with anti-PD-1, anti-PD-L1 or anti-CTLA-4 agents was allowed, and over 30% had some.

The data were produced by immunoSEQ multiplex PCR, yet TCRdb's version contains in-frame clones alone and is incomplete. The sample lists roughly 65,000 clones, approximately 86% seen once, with 3.7% in the top ten. About this clone: Its antigen is unidentified.

The CDR3 is made up of 15 amino acids. V lost 5 bases, J lost 1 base, and 15 bases lay in between. Germline V lookup: CDR1 SGHTA, CDR2 FQGNSA. Study-wide findings and caveats: At 0.1 to 3.0 mg/kg, clonal expansion of CD4+ and CD8+ blood T cells had occurred by week 6.

The receptor was isolated from an adult with an advanced solid tumor such as melanoma, head and neck, liver or kidney cancer. This material consisted of CD4+ or CD8+ T cells sorted from blood, taken in a trial of the OX40 agonist ivuxolimab. The gene calls are TRBV7-2 and TRBJ2-7; possibly TRBD1 for D (5 bases). CDR3 nucleotide sequence: TGTGCCAGCAGCAATTTCCTAGGGGCTTCCTACGAGCAGTACTTC. Translation: CASSNFLGASYEQYF.